This TCR beta chain was recovered during a study of T cells in tumors after PD-1 blockade. On the study more broadly: During anti-PD-1 treatment, some patients continued daily vismodegib 150 mg.

The germline CDR1 and CDR2 sequences are DFQATT and SNEGSKA (reference sequence). The CDR3 consists of 11 residues. Study-wide findings and caveats: Most post-therapy expanded exhausted CD8+ clones were new, undetected before treatment.

The same primary tumor site was biopsied both before and after PD-1 blockade. Input was about 600 ng to 6,004 ng of genomic DNA from tumor or blood. Libraries were prepared by immunoSEQ multiplex PCR; TCRdb keeps only in-frame clonotypes and omits some of them. Among around 11,000 clones listed, over 50% were seen once. In this sample, this clone turned up once. The antigen is undetermined. The receptor's source is a human donor with basal cell carcinoma. This sample comprised tumor tissue, obtained after anti-PD-1 treatment. V and J are TRBV20-1 and TRBJ2-3; unclear D gene. DNA for the CDR3: TGCAGCTACCTGGGTGAGGATACGCAGTATTTT. It is translated as CSYLGEDTQYF.